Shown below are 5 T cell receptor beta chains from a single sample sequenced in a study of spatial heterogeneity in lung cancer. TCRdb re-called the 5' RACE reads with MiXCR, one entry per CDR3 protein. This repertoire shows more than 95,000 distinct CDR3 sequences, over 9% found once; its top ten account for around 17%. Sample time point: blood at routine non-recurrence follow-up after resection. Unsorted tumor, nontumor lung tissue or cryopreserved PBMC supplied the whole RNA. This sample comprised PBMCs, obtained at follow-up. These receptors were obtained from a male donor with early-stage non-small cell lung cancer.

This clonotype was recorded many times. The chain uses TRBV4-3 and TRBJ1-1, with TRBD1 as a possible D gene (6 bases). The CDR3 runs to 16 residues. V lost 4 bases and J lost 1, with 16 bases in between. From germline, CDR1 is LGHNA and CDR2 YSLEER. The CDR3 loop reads CASSPRGQTRNTEAFF. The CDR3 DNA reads TGCGCCAGCAGCCCCCGGGGGCAAACCCGGAACACTGAAGCTTTCTTT.

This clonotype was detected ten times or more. This CDR3 is CASSVGTDTQYF. The CDR3 region has the DNA TGTGCCAGCAGCGTAGGTACAGATACGCAGTATTTT. J is TRBJ2-3 and V is TRBV9, with no clear D. Germline loops: CDR1 SGDLS, CDR2 YYNGEE. V was pared by 0 bases and J by 3 bases, with 2 bases between. The CDR3 runs to 12 residues.

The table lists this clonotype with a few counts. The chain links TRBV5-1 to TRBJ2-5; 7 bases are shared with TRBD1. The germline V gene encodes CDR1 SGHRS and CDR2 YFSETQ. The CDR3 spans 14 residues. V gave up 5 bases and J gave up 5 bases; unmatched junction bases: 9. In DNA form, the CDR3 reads TGCGCCAGCAGTCTACGACAGGGTTGGGAGACCCAGTACTTC. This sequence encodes CASSLRQGWETQYF.

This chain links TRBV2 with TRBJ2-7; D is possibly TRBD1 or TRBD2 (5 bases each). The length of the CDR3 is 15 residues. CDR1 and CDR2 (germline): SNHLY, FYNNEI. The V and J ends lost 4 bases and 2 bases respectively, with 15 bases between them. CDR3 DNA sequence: TGTGCCAGCAGTGCGGGGCAGTACCTCCCCTACGAGCAGTACTTC. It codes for CASSAGQYLPYEQYF.

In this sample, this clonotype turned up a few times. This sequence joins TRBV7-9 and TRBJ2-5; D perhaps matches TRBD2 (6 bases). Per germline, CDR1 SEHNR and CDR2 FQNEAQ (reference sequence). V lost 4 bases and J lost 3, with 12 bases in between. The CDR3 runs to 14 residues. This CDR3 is CASSSIRGKETQYF. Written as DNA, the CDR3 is TGTGCCAGCAGCTCCATCCGGGGGAAAGAGACCCAGTACTTC. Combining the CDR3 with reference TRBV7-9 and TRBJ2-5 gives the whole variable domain DTGVSQNPRHKITKRGQNVTFRCDPISEHNRLYWYRQTLGQGPEFLTYFQNEAQLEKSRLLSDRFSAERPKGSFSTLEIQRTEQGDSAMYLCASSSIRGKETQYFGPGTRLLVL.